The TCR beta chain under discussion was sequenced for a study of beta chain features in type 1 diabetes. Study information: Taken together, all samples contributed fewer than 110 million examined sorted cells.

This clone was detected a few times. The antigen is undetermined. General observations from the study: A PCR bias possibly favoring shorter templates would apply equally to patients and controls. In type 1 diabetes patients, VDJ junctions had fewer insertions; deletions at these junctions were more frequent. All four CD4+ subsets from Type 1 diabetes patients carried moderately but significantly shorter TCRB CDR3s.

The CDR3 extends over 16 amino acids. Per the germline V gene, CDR1 is SGHNT and CDR2 is YYREEE (reference sequence). Trimming at V came to 5 bases and at J to 3 bases, leaving 7 bases not matched to a gene. Since all of the isolated RNA was reverse transcribed, expressed TCRB transcripts were what got sequenced. The table came from immunoSEQ multiplex PCR; TCRdb's copy has only in-frame clones and leaves some out. The table records under 200,000 clones, around 10% of them present only once. A single heparinised blood sample, averaging around 0.11 L, was obtained per donor. The chain uses TRBV5-4 and TRBJ2-7; 14 bases are a match to TRBD2. This receptor was obtained from a man between 25 and 39 years old with type 1 diabetes. Sequenced input: central memory CD4+ T cells from blood. CDR3 loop: CASSPGLAGEGYEQYF. The CDR3 DNA reads as TGTGCCAGCAGTCCGGGACTAGCGGGAGAGGGCTACGAGCAGTACTTC. The full variable domain, in which reference TRBV5-4 and TRBJ2-7 provide the parts outside the CDR3, is ETGVTQSPTHLIKTRGQQVTLRCSSQSGHNTVSWYQQALGQGPQFIFQYYREEENGRGNFPPRFSGLQFPNYSSELNVNALELDDSALYLCASSPGLAGEGYEQYFGPGTRLTVT.